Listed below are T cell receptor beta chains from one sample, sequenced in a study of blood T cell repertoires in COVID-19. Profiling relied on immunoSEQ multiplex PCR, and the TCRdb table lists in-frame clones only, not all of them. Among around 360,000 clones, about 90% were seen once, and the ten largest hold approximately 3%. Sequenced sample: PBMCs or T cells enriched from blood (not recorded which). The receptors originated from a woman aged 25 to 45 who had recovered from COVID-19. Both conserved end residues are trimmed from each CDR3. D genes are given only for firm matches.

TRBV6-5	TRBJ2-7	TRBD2	ASSPTSADSYEQY
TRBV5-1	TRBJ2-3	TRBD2	ASSVGLAVRSTDTQY
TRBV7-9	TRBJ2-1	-	ASSLEAGSNEQF
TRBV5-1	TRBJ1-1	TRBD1	ASSLGQGENTEAF
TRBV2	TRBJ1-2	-	ASSRDMSGGYT
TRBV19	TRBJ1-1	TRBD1	ASSLDRGGTEAF
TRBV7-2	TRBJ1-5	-	ASSLDTQSRAQH
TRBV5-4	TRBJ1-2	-	ASSLDQTGYT
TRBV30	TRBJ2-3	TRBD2	AWSVGASGVADTQY
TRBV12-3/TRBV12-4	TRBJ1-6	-	ASSLRPYSPLH
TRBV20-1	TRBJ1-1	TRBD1	SATGQGETF
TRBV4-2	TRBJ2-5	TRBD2	ASSPRTSGGNQETQY
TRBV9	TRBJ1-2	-	ASSLGGEIYGYT
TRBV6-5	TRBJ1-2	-	ASSYGDRLYGYT
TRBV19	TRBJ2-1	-	ASSMGAGVYNEQF
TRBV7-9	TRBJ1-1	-	ASSPPGAVEAF
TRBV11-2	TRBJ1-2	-	ASSAYLYGYT
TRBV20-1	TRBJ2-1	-	SATRAGEQF
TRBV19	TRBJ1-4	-	ASSPTSGKLF
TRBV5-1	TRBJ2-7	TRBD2	ASSPGGSVNEQY
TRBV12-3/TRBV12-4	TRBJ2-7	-	ASSYRDPDEQY
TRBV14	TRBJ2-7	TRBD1	ASSKDRVGEQY
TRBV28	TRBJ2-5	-	ASRTAGSGTQY
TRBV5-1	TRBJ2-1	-	ASSFVAGSYNEQF
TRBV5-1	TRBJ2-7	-	ASSLGGVSHSYEQY
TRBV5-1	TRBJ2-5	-	ASSHGMGQETQY
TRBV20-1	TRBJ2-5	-	SASVPGGTQY
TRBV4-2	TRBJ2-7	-	ASSQGMADYEQY
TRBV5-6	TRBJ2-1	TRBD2	ASSRRLAGGWQF
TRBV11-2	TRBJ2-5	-	ASSPMGSPGPETQY
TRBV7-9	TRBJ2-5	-	ASSRNLAEQETQY
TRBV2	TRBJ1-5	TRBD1	ASSFTGGHQPQH
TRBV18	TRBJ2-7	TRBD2	ASSPNLLAGDSYEQY
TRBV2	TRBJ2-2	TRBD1	ASSDPGQGGGGELF
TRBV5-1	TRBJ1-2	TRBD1	ASNAGDSSSGYT
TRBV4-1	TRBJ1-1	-	ASSPGVSGTEAF
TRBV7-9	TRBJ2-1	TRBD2	ASSLTLGLGGRGDEQF
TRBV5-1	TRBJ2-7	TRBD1	ASSNRDRSYEQY
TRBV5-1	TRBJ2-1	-	ASSLGGPNEQF
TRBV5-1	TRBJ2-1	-	ASSLAWGVENEQF
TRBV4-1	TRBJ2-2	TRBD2	ASSQLAGGDTGELF
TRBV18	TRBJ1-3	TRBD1	ASSPTGTGKGNTIY
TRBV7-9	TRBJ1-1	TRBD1	ASSRTGNTEAF
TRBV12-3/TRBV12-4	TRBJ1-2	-	ASRAETYGYT
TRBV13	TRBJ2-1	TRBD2	ASTPPGVTAGGGASGHEQF
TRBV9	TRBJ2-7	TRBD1	ASSATGGNFYEQY
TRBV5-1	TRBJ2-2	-	ASSEPTGELF
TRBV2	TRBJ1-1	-	ASSGTQASNTEAF
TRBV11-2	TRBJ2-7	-	ASSLDPGVAN
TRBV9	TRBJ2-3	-	ASSVGRYTDTQY
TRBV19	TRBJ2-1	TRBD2	ASSIVTSGGGWQF
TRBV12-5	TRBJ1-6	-	ASGQGIVSAYNSPLH
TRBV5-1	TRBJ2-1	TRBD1	ASSSRDRASSYNEQF
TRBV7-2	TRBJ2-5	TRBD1	ASSLRTGRVETQY
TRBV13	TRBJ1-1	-	ASSLGGRATEAF